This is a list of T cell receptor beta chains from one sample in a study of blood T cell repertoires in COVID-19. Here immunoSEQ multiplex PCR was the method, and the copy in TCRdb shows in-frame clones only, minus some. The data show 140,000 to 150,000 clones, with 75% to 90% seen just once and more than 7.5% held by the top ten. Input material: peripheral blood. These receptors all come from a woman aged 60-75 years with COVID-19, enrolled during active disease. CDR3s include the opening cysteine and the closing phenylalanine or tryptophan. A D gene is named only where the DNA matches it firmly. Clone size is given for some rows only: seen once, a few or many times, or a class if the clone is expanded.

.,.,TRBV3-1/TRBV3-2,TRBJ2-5,CASSQDGHSQETQYF,TGTGCCAGCAGCCAAGATGGACACTCACAAGAGACCCAGTACTTC
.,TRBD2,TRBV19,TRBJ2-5,CASSTRGAGGRQETQYF,TGTGCCAGTAGCACCCGCGGGGCGGGGGGTAGGCAAGAGACCCAGTACTTC
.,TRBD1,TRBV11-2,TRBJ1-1,CASSRPGTGLNTEAFF,TGTGCCAGCAGCCGTCCCGGGACAGGGTTGAACACTGAAGCTTTCTTT
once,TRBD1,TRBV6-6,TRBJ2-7,CASSSGTGGRYEQYF,TGTGCCAGCAGTTCCGGGACAGGGGGCAGGTACGAGCAGTACTTC
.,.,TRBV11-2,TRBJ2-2,CASIPGHANTGELFF,TGTGCCAGCATCCCGGGACATGCGAACACCGGGGAGCTGTTTTTT
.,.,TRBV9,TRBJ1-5,CASSPGGDQPQHF,TGTGCCAGCAGCCCCGGCGGCGATCAGCCCCAGCATTTT
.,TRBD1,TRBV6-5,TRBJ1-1,CASTPGTAVGTEAFF,TGTGCCAGCACCCCCGGGACAGCGGTGGGCACTGAAGCTTTCTTT
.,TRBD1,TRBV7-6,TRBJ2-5,CASGPTGAGETQYF,TGTGCCAGCGGTCCGACAGGGGCAGGGGAGACCCAGTACTTC
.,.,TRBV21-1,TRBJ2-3,CASSPTPTPTDTQYF,TGTGCCAGCTCCCCGACTCCCACCCCAACAGATACGCAGTATTTT
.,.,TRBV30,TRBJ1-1,CAWRPNLGLMNTEAFF,TGTGCCTGGAGACCAAACCTGGGACTCATGAACACTGAAGCTTTCTTT
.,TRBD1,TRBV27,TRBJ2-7,CASSDRGPYEQYF,TGTGCCAGCAGTGACAGGGGCCCCTACGAGCAGTACTTC
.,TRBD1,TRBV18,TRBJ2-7,CASSPRQGESYEQYF,TGTGCCAGCTCACCCCGACAGGGGGAATCCTACGAGCAGTACTTC
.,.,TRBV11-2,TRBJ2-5,CASSLDRLETQYF,TGTGCCAGCAGCTTAGATCGGTTAGAGACCCAGTACTTC
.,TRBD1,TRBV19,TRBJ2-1,CASSIGFGQGVGDEQFF,TGTGCCAGTAGTATCGGGTTCGGACAGGGGGTGGGCGATGAGCAGTTCTTC